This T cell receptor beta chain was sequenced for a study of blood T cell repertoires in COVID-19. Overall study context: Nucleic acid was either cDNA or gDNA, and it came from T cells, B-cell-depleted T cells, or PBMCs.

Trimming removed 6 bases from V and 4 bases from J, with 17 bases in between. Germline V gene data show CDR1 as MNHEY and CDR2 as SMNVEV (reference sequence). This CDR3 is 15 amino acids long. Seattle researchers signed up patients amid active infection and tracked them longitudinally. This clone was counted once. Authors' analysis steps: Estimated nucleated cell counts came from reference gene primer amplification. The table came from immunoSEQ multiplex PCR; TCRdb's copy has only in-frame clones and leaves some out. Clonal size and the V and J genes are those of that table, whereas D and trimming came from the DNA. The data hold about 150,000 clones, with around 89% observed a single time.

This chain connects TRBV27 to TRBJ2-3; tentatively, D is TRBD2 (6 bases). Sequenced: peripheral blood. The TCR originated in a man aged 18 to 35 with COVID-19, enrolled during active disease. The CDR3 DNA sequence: TGTGCCAGCAGGTGGGGACTGGGGACCGCAGATACGCAGTATTTT. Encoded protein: CASRWGLGTADTQYF.